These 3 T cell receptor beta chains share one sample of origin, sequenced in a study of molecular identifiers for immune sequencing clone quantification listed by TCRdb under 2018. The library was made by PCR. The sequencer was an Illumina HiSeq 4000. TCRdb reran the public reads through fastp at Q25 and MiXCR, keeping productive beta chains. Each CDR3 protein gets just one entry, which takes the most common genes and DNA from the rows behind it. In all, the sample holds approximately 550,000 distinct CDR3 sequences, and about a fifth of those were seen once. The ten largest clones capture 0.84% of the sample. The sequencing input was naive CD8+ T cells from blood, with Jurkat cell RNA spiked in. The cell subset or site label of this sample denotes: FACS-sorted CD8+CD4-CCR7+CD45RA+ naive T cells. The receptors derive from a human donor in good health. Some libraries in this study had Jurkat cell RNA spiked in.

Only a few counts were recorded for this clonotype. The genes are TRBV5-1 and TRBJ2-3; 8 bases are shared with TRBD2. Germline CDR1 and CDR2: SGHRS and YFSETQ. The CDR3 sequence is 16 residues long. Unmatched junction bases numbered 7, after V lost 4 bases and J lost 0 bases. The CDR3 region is CASSLIAGPSTDTQYF. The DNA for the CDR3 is TGCGCCAGCAGCCTCATAGCGGGACCGAGCACAGATACGCAGTATTTT.

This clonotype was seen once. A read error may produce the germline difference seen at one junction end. CDR3 sequence: CASSLPRRGTEAYF. CDR3 nucleotide sequence: TGTGCCAGCAGCCTACCGCGTCGAGGCACTGAGGCTTACTTT. The chain links TRBV12-3 or TRBV12-4 to TRBJ1-1; D is uncertain. The length of the CDR3 is 14 residues.

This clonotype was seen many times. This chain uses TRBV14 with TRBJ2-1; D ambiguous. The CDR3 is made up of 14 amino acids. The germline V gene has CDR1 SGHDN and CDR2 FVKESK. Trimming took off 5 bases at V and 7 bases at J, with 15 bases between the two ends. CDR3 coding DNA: TGTGCCAGCAGCACCCTAGTTGGGCGGAATGAGCAGTTCTTC. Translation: CASSTLVGRNEQFF.